Following are 11 T cell receptor beta chains from one sample sequenced in a study of cytomegalovirus exposure and HLA in healthy donors. PCR was performed using 60 Vbeta and 13 Jbeta primers. TCRdb's table, derived via immunoSEQ multiplex PCR, lists solely in-frame clones and lacks some. This table holds around 140,000 clones, approximately 8.9% found once. The sequenced sample consisted of PBMCs. The receptors here all came from a middle-aged woman in good health and CMV-seropositive.

This clone has a handful of counts. The CDR3 loop reads CASNLAGGLRETQYF. As DNA, the CDR3 is TGTGCCAGCAACTTAGCGGGGGGGTTACGAGAGACCCAGTACTTC. The chain carries TRBV9 and TRBJ2-5, with 11 bases aligning to TRBD2. V trimming: 6 bases; J trimming: 4 bases; junction bases outside the gene matches: 8. CDR3 size: 15 residues. The V gene's germline CDR1 is SGDLS and CDR2 YYNGEE.

This clone was observed a handful of times. The chain has TRBV7-9 and TRBJ1-2; D is perhaps TRBD1 (5 bases). The CDR3 consists of 13 residues. V shed 5 bases and J shed 5 bases, with 12 bases lying between them. Germline CDR1 is SEHNR and CDR2 is FQNEAQ (reference sequence). CDR3 nucleotides: TGTGCCAGCAGCCCCGGGACTATATATGGCTACACCTTC. It specifies CASSPGTIYGYTF. Variable domain in full (rest from reference TRBV7-9 and TRBJ1-2): DTGVSQNPRHKITKRGQNVTFRCDPISEHNRLYWYRQTLGQGPEFLTYFQNEAQLEKSRLLSDRFSAERPKGSFSTLEIQRTEQGDSAMYLCASSPGTIYGYTFGSGTRLTVV.

This clone was found a few times. V and J are TRBV7-2 and TRBJ2-7; tentatively, D is TRBD2 (6 bases). Trimming shortened V by 3 bases and J by 7 bases, and 10 bases separated the two germline ends. This CDR3 has 12 residues. Germline CDR1 SGHTA, CDR2 FQGNSA. This CDR3 reads CASSFYGGEQYF. The CDR3 nucleotides read TGTGCCAGCAGCTTTTATGGGGGGGAGCAGTACTTC.

The gene calls are TRBV7-9 and TRBJ1-1; 9 nucleotides line up with TRBD1. This CDR3 has 14 amino acids. Trimming cost V 6 bases and J 4 bases; bases outside gene matches: 6. The germline V gene encodes CDR1 SEHNR and CDR2 FQNEAQ (reference sequence). The CDR3 sequence: CASSPDRGFTEAFF. DNA for the CDR3: TGTGCCAGCAGTCCGGACAGGGGATTCACTGAAGCTTTCTTT.

In DNA form, the CDR3 reads TGTGCCAGCAGTGATCAATGGGGGGATCCCAATCAGCCCCAGCATTTT. Its protein product is CASSDQWGDPNQPQHF. This rearrangement joins TRBV6-1 to TRBJ1-5; tentatively, D is TRBD1 (5 bases). This CDR3 has 16 amino acids. Per germline, CDR1 MNHNS and CDR2 SASEGT. V lost 3 bases and J 3 bases, leaving 15 bases between the germline ends.

The chain links TRBV7-2 to TRBJ2-1; 11 nucleotides agree with TRBD2. Germline V lookup: CDR1 SGHTA, CDR2 FQGNSA. Trimming cost V 3 bases and J 10 bases; bases outside gene matches: 2. CDR3 length: 13 amino acids. Here the CDR3 reads CASSFTSGGEQFF. CDR3 DNA sequence: TGTGCCAGCAGCTTCACTAGCGGGGGAGAGCAGTTCTTC.

This clone was seen more than once but under ten times. The rearrangement joins TRBV5-4 to TRBJ2-5; TRBD1 matches at 11 bases. Germline V lookup: CDR1 SGHNT, CDR2 YYREEE (reference sequence). V shed 4 bases and J 1 base; nucleotides not matched to a gene: 6. CDR3 length: 16 amino acids. CDR3 nucleotide sequence: TGTGCCAGCAGCCGGGGGACAGGGGGTTCCCAAGAGACCCAGTACTTC. This codes for CASSRGTGGSQETQYF.

This clone appeared a few times. J is TRBJ1-1 and V is TRBV5-1, with 8 bases lining up with TRBD1. The CDR3 is 15 amino acids. Germline CDR1 SGHRS, CDR2 YFSETQ. V lost 4 bases and J lost 4; bases outside the gene matches: 9. The DNA of the CDR3 is TGCGCCAGCAGCCTACTAATCGACAGGGGCACTGAAGCTTTCTTT. Translation gives CASSLLIDRGTEAFF.

The chain employs TRBV5-4 and TRBJ2-2; TRBD1 matches at 9 bases. V shed 4 bases and J 1 base; nucleotides not matched to a gene: 5. The CDR3 loop spans 16 amino acids. Germline CDR1 SGHNT, CDR2 YYREEE (reference sequence). The CDR3 region has the DNA TGTGCCAGCAGCCTGCCGGGACAGGGGAACACCGGGGAGCTGTTTTTT. Protein sequence: CASSLPGQGNTGELFF.

The table lists this clone with a few counts. The gene calls are TRBV6-1 and TRBJ1-2, with a tentative D call TRBD1 (6 bases). V was shortened by 5 bases and J by 5 bases, with 12 bases between the two germline ends. This CDR3 has 13 residues. CDR1 and CDR2 from the germline V gene are MNHNS and SASEGT. The DNA of the CDR3 is TGTGCCAGCAGTATGACAGGAGATTATGGCTACACCTTC. Encoded protein: CASSMTGDYGYTF.

This clone turned up a few times. V gene TRBV9 combines with J gene TRBJ2-3, with TRBD2 matching over 8 bases. The CDR3 totals 17 residues. V lost 0 bases and J lost 8; bases outside the gene matches: 14. Germline V CDR1 and CDR2: SGDLS, YYNGEE. CDR3 in amino acids: CASSVAGAGVLGGTQYF. DNA of the CDR3: TGTGCCAGCAGCGTAGCAGGAGCGGGGGTTTTGGGGGGTACGCAGTATTTT.